Each of the 11 T cell receptor beta chains below was sequenced from the same sample in a study of T cell responses to AZD1222 COVID-19 vaccine. Using immunoSEQ multiplex PCR, the repertoire was profiled, and TCRdb retains in-frame clones only, with some absent. There are about 130,000 clones in the sample; around 92% occur only once, and under 5% lies in the top ten. The source material was peripheral blood, sampled on day 0 of AZD1222 vaccination. All receptors come from an adult in good health.

V and J are TRBV28 and TRBJ1-1; D perhaps matches TRBD1 (5 bases). The CDR3 runs 12 residues. V was trimmed by 0 bases and J by 11 bases, leaving 10 bases between them. Looked up from germline, CDR1 is MDHEN and CDR2 is SYDVKM. DNA for the CDR3: TGTGCCAGCAGTTTATGGGGGGACCGGGCTTTCTTT. This sequence encodes CASSLWGDRAFF.

This clone occurred once. The chain joins TRBV11-2 to TRBJ2-7; D ambiguous. The CDR3 totals 14 residues. V was clipped by 1 base and J by 3 bases, with 10 bases between them. Germline V gene lookup returns CDR1 SGHAT and CDR2 FQNNGV. The CDR3 nucleotides are TGTGCCAGCAGCTTAGTAGTCGCGGTCTACGAGCAGTACTTC. It codes for CASSLVVAVYEQYF.

The chain uses TRBV29-1 and TRBJ1-1; a weak D match, TRBD1 (5 bases). V lost 3 bases, J lost 5 bases, and 13 bases lay in between. This CDR3 has 13 amino acids. Germline-derived CDR1 and CDR2 are SQVTM and ANQGSEA. The CDR3 sequence is CSVEGTEGTEAFF. The CDR3 nucleotides are TGCAGCGTTGAGGGCACGGAGGGGACTGAAGCTTTCTTT.

The table lists this clone with a few counts. The rearrangement joins TRBV5-1 to TRBJ1-2; D ambiguous. Germline assignment: CDR1 SGHRS and CDR2 YFSETQ. V lost 0 bases and J lost 10, with 7 bases in between. CDR3 length: 11 amino acids. The CDR3 DNA follows: TGCGCCAGCAGCTTGGCGGGATTCTACACCTTC. Translated, it gives CASSLAGFYTF.

The chain employs TRBV6-5 and TRBJ2-1; D might be TRBD1 or TRBD2, each matching 5 bases. Trimming removed 4 bases from V and 14 bases from J, with 12 bases in between. Germline V CDR1 and CDR2: MNHEY, SVGAGI. The CDR3 length is 11 residues. The CDR3: CASSSGTLEFF. The DNA for the CDR3 is TGTGCCAGCAGTTCCGGGACCCTTGAGTTCTTC.

V and J are TRBV29-1 and TRBJ2-7; D might be TRBD1 (6 bases). The CDR3 has 13 residues. In germline, CDR1 is SQVTM, CDR2 ANQGSEA. V lost 6 bases, J lost 0 bases, and 12 bases lay in between. Here the CDR3 reads CSVLGANSYEQYF. CDR3 sequence (DNA): TGCAGCGTCCTGGGGGCTAACTCCTACGAGCAGTACTTC.

The rearrangement links TRBV14 to TRBJ2-1; D gene unclear. The germline V gene has CDR1 SGHDN and CDR2 FVKESK. V lost 0 bases, J lost 9 bases, and 9 bases lay in between. The CDR3 loop spans 13 amino acids. CDR3: CASSQDWTAEQFF. CDR3 in DNA: TGTGCCAGCAGCCAAGATTGGACGGCTGAGCAGTTCTTC.

V gene TRBV5-1 combines with J gene TRBJ1-2; D is ambiguous. This CDR3 contains 13 residues. The germline gives CDR1 SGHRS, CDR2 YFSETQ. V was pared by 2 bases and J by 4 bases, with 9 bases between. The CDR3 region has the DNA TGCGCCAGCAGCTTCGAGGCCGGCTATGGCTACACCTTC. Translation gives CASSFEAGYGYTF. The entire variable domain, with the rest obtained from reference TRBV5-1 and TRBJ1-2, is as follows: KAGVTQTPRYLIKTRGQQVTLSCSPISGHRSVSWYQQTPGQGLQFLFEYFSETQRNKGNFPGRFSGRQFSNSRSEMNVSTLELGDSALYLCASSFEAGYGYTFGSGTRLTVV.

This clone was observed once. V usage is TRBV3-1 (or the pseudogene TRBV3-2) and J usage is TRBJ1-6; possible D gene TRBD1, 5 bases. V was cut by 1 base and J by 0 bases, with 19 bases left in between. The length of the CDR3 is 20 residues. Germline values: CDR1 LGHDT, CDR2 YNNKEL (reference sequence). The DNA of the CDR3 is TGTGCCAGCAGCCAAGGGGTCGGGGGTTTCAGGAGCTCCTATAATTCACCCCTCCACTTT. This translates into CASSQGVGGFRSSYNSPLHF.

The chain recombines TRBV4-1 with TRBJ2-1; D possibly corresponds to TRBD2 (5 bases). This CDR3 has 14 residues. Germline V gene sequence: CDR1 MGHRA, CDR2 YSYEKL. The ends were cut back, 3 bases at V and 0 bases at J, with 6 bases in the middle. DNA for the CDR3: TGCGCCAGCAGCCACAGCGGCTCCTACAATGAGCAGTTCTTC. Translated: CASSHSGSYNEQFF.

The V gene is TRBV24-1, the J gene TRBJ2-2; possibly TRBD1 for D (5 bases). In germline, CDR1 is KGHDR, CDR2 SFDVKD. Trimming cost V 5 bases and J 0 bases, with 12 bases left between them. This CDR3 spans 16 amino acids. In DNA form, the CDR3 reads TGTGCCACCAGTGCGAACAGGCGTACGAACACCGGGGAGCTGTTTTTT. Encoded protein: CATSANRRTNTGELFF.